This entry describes one TCR beta chain. Its antigen is not known. This record belongs to a study of blood T cells in healthy people across ages. Study background: Capturing about one barcoded beta molecule per two T cells was achieved by template switching. Study outcomes and limitations: Age showed a roughly linear inverse relationship with TCR beta diversity per million T cells.

CDR3 length equals 15 residues. Germline CDR1 is WSHSY and CDR2 is SAAADI. At least 7 million PBMCs were isolated per sample. PCR was performed a second time for about 7 to 12 cycles using a sample-barcoded 5' primer and a J-beta primer mix. Via MiXCR, TCRdb re-called the 5' RACE reads, giving one row per CDR3 protein. There are about 1.4 million distinct CDR3 sequences in the sample; approximately 59% occur only once, and 5% to 7% lies in the top ten. The TCR sequence derives from a man aged 18 to 29 in good health. The gene calls are TRBV10-2 and TRBJ2-7; TRBD2 agrees at 7 bases. The J call may be mistaken, given a closer DNA end match to TRBJ2-5. What was sequenced was blood. CDR3 loop: CASSDGGGPGETQYF. The CDR3 coding sequence is TGCGCCAGCAGTGATGGGGGAGGGCCGGGTGAGACCCAGTACTTC.